This passage covers 24 T cell receptor beta chains from one sample sequenced in a study of T cell responses to AZD1222 COVID-19 vaccine. The protocol was immunoSEQ multiplex PCR, while the TCRdb copy is restricted to in-frame clones and leaves out a portion. The sample comprises some 88,000 clones, 90% of which are singletons, and roughly 5.9% rests with the top ten. The sequences come from peripheral blood, collected 28 days after the second AZD1222 dose. Receptors were obtained from an adult who received the AZD1222 COVID-19 vaccine.

The rearrangement joins TRBV6-5 to TRBJ1-1; the D gene is possibly TRBD1 (6 bases). The CDR3 is 15 residues long. V shed 6 bases and J shed 7 bases, with 21 bases lying between them. Germline V gene sequence: CDR1 MNHEY, CDR2 SVGAGI. Written as DNA, the CDR3 is TGTGCCAGCAGATCCGGGCGGGCAGGGGAGGGTGAAGCTTTCTTT. Translated: CASRSGRAGEGEAFF.

The chain carries TRBV3-1 (or the pseudogene TRBV3-2) and TRBJ1-1, with TRBD1 as a possible D gene (5 bases). CDR3 length: 14 residues. V was cut by 2 bases and J by 1 base, with 8 bases left in between. Germline lookup yields CDR1 LGHDT and CDR2 YNNKEL (reference sequence). CDR3 in amino acids: CASSQLTENTEAFF. CDR3 bases: TGTGCCAGCAGCCAATTGACAGAGAACACTGAAGCTTTCTTT.

The chain is built from TRBV7-9 and TRBJ2-5; D not certain. Germline lookup yields CDR1 SEHNR and CDR2 FQNEAQ (reference sequence). With 3 bases removed from V and 0 bases from J, the gap between germline ends came to 5 bases. This CDR3 has 13 amino acids. In nucleotides, the CDR3 is TGTGCCAGCAGCTTTAACTACCAAGAGACCCAGTACTTC. Its protein is CASSFNYQETQYF.

V and J are TRBV19 and TRBJ1-4; possible D gene TRBD1, 6 bases. V lost 11 bases and J 0 bases, leaving 16 bases between the germline ends. CDR1 LNHDA and CDR2 SQIVND come from the germline V gene (reference sequence). The CDR3 runs 15 residues. CDR3 sequence (DNA): TGTGCCTGTGGACAGACCTTTGCAACTAATGAAAAACTGTTTTTT. Its protein is CACGQTFATNEKLFF. Using reference TRBV19 and TRBJ1-4 for the parts outside the CDR3, the full variable domain is DGGITQSPKYLFRKEGQNVTLSCEQNLNHDAMYWYRQDPGQGLRLIYYSQIVNDFQKGDIAEGYSVSREKKESFPLTVTSAQKNPTAFYLCACGQTFATNEKLFFGSGTQLSVL.

The rearrangement uses TRBV7-9 and TRBJ2-2; no clear D gene. The V end was cut by 5 bases, the J end by 5 bases, with 6 bases between. CDR3 length: 12 amino acids. Germline-derived CDR1 and CDR2 are SEHNR and FQNEAQ (reference sequence). CDR3 loop: CASSPGTGELFF. DNA of the CDR3: TGTGCCAGCAGCCCCGGGACCGGGGAGCTGTTTTTT.

The chain couples TRBV7-2 to TRBJ2-7, with 9 bases aligning to TRBD1. The germline V gene has CDR1 SGHTA and CDR2 FQGNSA. The ends lost 3 bases at V and 5 bases at J; junction bases unmatched: 8. CDR3 length: 15 amino acids. CDR3 amino acids: CASSFPRQGVHEQYF. CDR3 nucleotide sequence: TGTGCCAGCAGCTTCCCGCGACAGGGGGTCCACGAGCAGTACTTC.

This chain joins TRBV29-1 and TRBJ1-4; 12 bases map to TRBD1. V shed 8 bases, J shed 3 bases, and the junction held 13 bases outside the gene matches. The CDR3 totals 17 residues. CDR1 is SQVTM and CDR2 is ANQGSEA in the germline V gene. CDR3 DNA sequence: TGCAGCACCTCCGGGACAGGGGGCGCGCTGCCTAATGAAAAACTGTTTTTT. Protein: CSTSGTGGALPNEKLFF.

The chain combines TRBV7-9 with TRBJ1-2; the D gene is possibly TRBD1 (5 bases). V was cut by 6 bases and J by 2 bases, with 10 bases left in between. Germline CDR1 and CDR2: SEHNR and FQNEAQ (reference sequence). CDR3 size: 13 residues. The CDR3 sequence is CASRSTENYGYTF. The CDR3 bases are TGTGCCAGCAGGTCGACAGAGAACTATGGCTACACCTTC.

The chain combines TRBV11-2 with TRBJ1-4; possible D gene TRBD1, 5 bases. CDR1 is SGHAT, CDR2 FQNNGV, per germline. Trimming took off 1 base at V and 5 bases at J, with 8 bases between the two ends. CDR3 length equals 14 residues. The CDR3, as DNA: TGTGCCAGCAGCTTAGTATGGGGGAATGAAAAACTGTTTTTT. Its protein is CASSLVWGNEKLFF. Combining the CDR3 with reference TRBV11-2 and TRBJ1-4 gives the whole variable domain EAGVAQSPRYKIIEKRQSVAFWCNPISGHATLYWYQQILGQGPKLLIQFQNNGVVDDSQLPKDRFSAERLKGVDSTLKIQPAKLEDSAVYLCASSLVWGNEKLFFGSGTQLSVL.

This clone showed up just a few times. This rearrangement joins TRBV9 to TRBJ2-1; D remains ambiguous. Germline V gene data show CDR1 as SGDLS and CDR2 as YYNGEE. Trimming took off 3 bases at V and 0 bases at J, with 10 bases between the two ends. This CDR3 spans 15 amino acids. CDR3 bases: TGTGCCAGCAGCGCAACAGATTCCTCCTACAATGAGCAGTTCTTC. As protein: CASSATDSSYNEQFF.

V usage is TRBV7-2 and J usage is TRBJ1-6; D possibly corresponds to TRBD1 (6 bases). V shed 2 bases and J shed 6 bases, with 14 bases lying between them. Germline lookup yields CDR1 SGHTA and CDR2 FQGNSA. The CDR3 totals 16 residues. The CDR3 nucleotides are TGTGCCAGCAGCTTAAACGGAGGGGGTGTTAATTCACCCCTCCACTTT. This gives the protein CASSLNGGGVNSPLHF.

The chain uses TRBV11-2 and TRBJ1-3, with unresolved D. V lost 2 bases and J lost 2, with 10 bases in between. The CDR3 totals 15 residues. Germline assignment: CDR1 SGHAT and CDR2 FQNNGV. CDR3 sequence reads: CASSLSTAPGNTIYF. DNA for the CDR3: TGTGCCAGCAGCTTAAGCACAGCTCCTGGAAACACCATATATTTT.

The chain combines TRBV10-2 with TRBJ1-6; 10 bases align to TRBD1. CDR3 length: 16 residues. Germline trimming cut 6 bases from V and 9 bases from J; bases unmatched to any gene: 11. Germline-derived CDR1 and CDR2 are WSHSY and SAAADI. Here the CDR3 DNA reads TGCGCCAGCAGGGGTGGCATGACAGGGGGCAGTTCACCCCTCCACTTT. Translating gives CASRGGMTGGSSPLHF.

The rearrangement joins TRBV30 to TRBJ1-5, with 8 bases identical to TRBD1. This CDR3 spans 15 amino acids. The germline CDR1 and CDR2 sequences are GTSNPN and SVGIG (reference sequence). V was clipped by 1 base and J by 4 bases; unmatched bases: 6. The CDR3 spells CAWSGRTGSNQPQHF. Written as DNA, the CDR3 is TGTGCCTGGAGTGGCCGGACAGGGTCGAATCAGCCCCAGCATTTT.

The chain uses TRBV6-5 and TRBJ1-1; a weak D match, TRBD1 (5 bases). This CDR3 is 12 amino acids long. In germline, CDR1 is MNHEY, CDR2 SVGAGI. V dropped 2 bases and J dropped 7 bases, with 8 bases sitting between them. The DNA for the CDR3 is TGTGCCAGCAGTTACGAGGGACGTGAAGCTTTCTTT. Amino acids: CASSYEGREAFF.

This sequence joins TRBV2 and TRBJ1-3, with D possibly being TRBD1 (5 bases). CDR1 and CDR2 (germline): SNHLY, FYNNEI. V shed 5 bases and J shed 0 bases, with 17 bases lying between them. The CDR3 extends over 17 amino acids. The CDR3 loop reads CASSWVQAGPSGNTIYF. The DNA for the CDR3 is TGTGCCAGCAGTTGGGTCCAGGCAGGGCCCTCTGGAAACACCATATATTTT. Full variable domain (remainder filled in from reference TRBV2 and TRBJ1-3): EPEVTQTPSHQVTQMGQEVILRCVPISNHLYFYWYRQILGQKVEFLVSFYNNEISEKSEIFDDQFSVERPDGSNFTLKIRSTKLEDSAMYFCASSWVQAGPSGNTIYFGEGSWLTVV.

The chain recombines TRBV27 with TRBJ1-1; D is possibly TRBD1 (5 bases). The V end lost 4 bases, the J end lost 1 base, and 19 bases lay between the germline ends. The V gene's germline CDR1 is MNHEY and CDR2 SMNVEV (reference sequence). The CDR3 totals 17 residues. The CDR3 is CASSSPLGGKGNTEAFF. As DNA, the CDR3 is TGTGCCAGCAGTTCCCCGTTGGGGGGGAAAGGGAACACTGAAGCTTTCTTT.

The V call is TRBV7-2, the J call TRBJ2-2; 10 bases line up with TRBD1. Looked up from germline, CDR1 is SGHTA and CDR2 is FQGNSA. CDR3 size: 15 residues. V trimming: 4 bases; J trimming: 6 bases; junction bases outside the gene matches: 5. The CDR3 sequence is CASSYGTGVPGELFF. The CDR3, as DNA: TGTGCCAGCAGCTATGGGACAGGGGTTCCCGGGGAGCTGTTTTTT.

This chain uses TRBV5-6 with TRBJ2-3; 9 nucleotides agree with TRBD2. The CDR3 is made up of 18 amino acids. Unmatched junction bases numbered 15, after V lost 4 bases and J lost 3 bases. Looked up from germline, CDR1 is SGHDT and CDR2 is YYEEEE. Here the CDR3 reads CASSHQVASGERTDTQYF. CDR3 in DNA: TGTGCCAGCAGCCACCAGGTAGCTAGCGGGGAGAGGACAGATACGCAGTATTTT.

The V call is TRBV19, the J call TRBJ1-1, with D perhaps matching TRBD1 (5 bases). Looked up from germline, CDR1 is LNHDA and CDR2 is SQIVND (reference sequence). This CDR3 is 15 amino acids long. The V end lost 8 bases, the J end lost 4 bases, and 20 bases lay between the germline ends. The CDR3 is CASRRSWGLITEAFF. CDR3 bases: TGTGCCAGTCGTCGCAGTTGGGGCTTGATCACTGAAGCTTTCTTT.

This clone was counted a single time. V gene TRBV18 combines with J gene TRBJ1-4; no clear D. Trimming removed 1 base from V and 0 bases from J, with 6 bases in between. Per the germline V gene, CDR1 is KGHSH and CDR2 is LQKENI. This CDR3 region has 15 residues. The CDR3 reads CASSPQDATNEKLFF. CDR3 sequence (DNA): TGTGCCAGCTCACCACAGGATGCAACTAATGAAAAACTGTTTTTT.

A few counts support this clone. The rearrangement links TRBV4-3 to TRBJ2-5, with 7 bases matching TRBD1. The CDR3 loop spans 14 amino acids. V trimming: 4 bases; J trimming: 7 bases; junction bases outside the gene matches: 9. The germline gives CDR1 LGHNA, CDR2 YSLEER. CDR3 protein: CASSRETGRVTQYF. CDR3 nucleotides: TGCGCCAGCAGCCGAGAGACAGGGCGGGTGACCCAGTACTTC.

The genes are TRBV10-2 and TRBJ1-1, with no clear D. Trimming stripped 3 bases from V and 0 bases from J, with 8 bases between. From germline, CDR1 is WSHSY and CDR2 SAAADI. The CDR3 is 14 residues long. The CDR3 nucleotides are TGCGCCAGCAGTGATCCAGCTTTGAACACTGAAGCTTTCTTT. Its translation: CASSDPALNTEAFF.

V and J are TRBV28 and TRBJ1-3; no definite D call. The CDR3 runs to 16 residues. Trimming took 2 bases from V and 0 from J, leaving 11 bases between them. Germline lookup yields CDR1 MDHEN and CDR2 SYDVKM. The CDR3 DNA reads TGTGCCAGCAGTTTACTCGGACCGTTCTCTGGAAACACCATATATTTT. It is translated as CASSLLGPFSGNTIYF.